A single sample is the source of the 13 T cell receptor beta chains below, sequenced in a study of T-cell memory formation after mild COVID-19. TCRdb re-called the 5' RACE reads with MiXCR, one entry per CDR3 protein. The sample contains roughly 400,000 distinct CDR3 sequences, approximately 19% of which appear only once. Sequencing used PBMCs or a T cell subset sorted from them (not recorded which). These receptors were taken from a man aged 18 to 35 who had mild COVID-19 (a few samples of this study predate the infection). Cell type and time point are not known.

This clonotype was counted a few times. The V gene is TRBV20-1, the J gene TRBJ2-1; 10 bases are a match to TRBD2. Looked up from germline, CDR1 is DFQATT and CDR2 is SNEGSKA (reference sequence). This CDR3 spans 14 amino acids. J lost 2 bases, V lost 5 bases, and 3 bases had no gene match. The CDR3 here is CSAPAGGPYNEQFF. CDR3 DNA: TGCAGTGCTCCAGCGGGGGGGCCCTACAATGAGCAGTTCTTC.

The chain has TRBV5-5 and TRBJ2-7, with TRBD1 matching 10 bases. The germline V gene encodes CDR1 SGHKS and CDR2 YYEKEE (reference sequence). The V gene end was trimmed by 4 bases and the J gene end by 2 bases; junction bases not matched to a gene: 9. The CDR3 is 16 residues long. CDR3 nucleotides: TGTGCCAGCAGCCCGGAAGGACAGGGGGAAACCTACGAGCAGTACGTC. Protein product: CASSPEGQGETYEQYV.

The chain links TRBV4-1 to TRBJ1-1, with 7 nucleotides matching TRBD1. CDR1 and CDR2 from the germline V gene are MGHRA and YSYEKL. CDR3 size: 13 residues. V gave up 3 bases and J gave up 5 bases; unmatched junction bases: 3. CDR3 sequence: CASSQTGWTEAFF. As DNA, the CDR3 is TGCGCCAGCAGCCAGACAGGGTGGACTGAAGCTTTCTTT.

The gene calls are TRBV20-1 and TRBJ2-7; 7 nucleotides agree with TRBD1. The ends lost 0 bases at V and 3 bases at J; junction bases unmatched: 5. In germline, CDR1 is DFQATT, CDR2 SNEGSKA (reference sequence). The CDR3 extends over 14 amino acids. The CDR3 DNA reads TGCAGTGCTAGAGATAGGGACAGCTACTACGAGCAGTACTTC. This gives the protein CSARDRDSYYEQYF.

This clonotype showed up just a few times. V is TRBV12-3 or TRBV12-4 and J is TRBJ1-1; the D gene is possibly TRBD1 (6 bases). Trimming removed 6 bases from V and 5 bases from J, with 16 bases in between. CDR3 size: 14 residues. The CDR3 DNA reads TGTGCCAGCAGCCTTCACAGGGTAGGGACTGAAGCTTTCTTT. This encodes CASSLHRVGTEAFF.

This clonotype showed up just once. The chain links TRBV4-1 to TRBJ2-3; D may be TRBD1 (6 bases). The V end was cut by 2 bases, the J end by 2 bases, with 17 bases between. This CDR3 region has 17 residues. Germline V lookup: CDR1 MGHRA, CDR2 YSYEKL. CDR3 in DNA: TGCGCCAGCAGCCAAATTCCTACCGGGACAAACACAGATACGCAGTATTTT. This sequence encodes CASSQIPTGTNTDTQYF.

This clonotype was counted many times. The chain couples TRBV12-3 or TRBV12-4 to TRBJ2-7; TRBD2 agrees at 8 bases. CDR3 length: 14 residues. The V and J ends lost 7 bases and 4 bases, in that order; junction bases with no gene match: 9. CDR3 sequence reads: CASNQGPGGYEQYF. In nucleotides, the CDR3 is TGTGCCAGCAACCAAGGGCCGGGAGGGTACGAGCAGTACTTC.

The V gene is TRBV7-9, the J gene TRBJ1-1; D is uncertain. Germline CDR1 is SEHNR and CDR2 is FQNEAQ (reference sequence). This CDR3 comprises 13 residues. Trimming pared 2 bases from V and 3 bases from J, leaving 7 bases between. The CDR3, as DNA: TGTGCCAGCAGCTTACGGGCCGACACTGAAGCTTTCTTT. Translation gives CASSLRADTEAFF.

The chain has TRBV29-1 and TRBJ2-5; D possibly corresponds to TRBD1 (5 bases). The CDR3 sequence is 13 residues long. Germline lookup yields CDR1 SQVTM and CDR2 ANQGSEA. V was cut by 2 bases and J by 4 bases, with 11 bases left in between. The CDR3, as DNA: TGCAGCGTTGAACAGGGAAGAGGAGAGACCCAGTACTTC. This translates into CSVEQGRGETQYF.

This chain links TRBV7-2 with TRBJ2-3; 10 nucleotides agree with TRBD2. Unmatched junction bases numbered 8, after V lost 6 bases and J lost 2 bases. In germline, CDR1 is SGHTA, CDR2 FQGNSA. CDR3 length: 16 amino acids. The DNA for the CDR3 is TGTGCCAGCAGATATAACCTAGCGGGGGCCACAGATACGCAGTATTTT. Its translation is CASRYNLAGATDTQYF.

This clonotype was observed a few times. The chain joins TRBV18 to TRBJ1-3; D gene uncertain. There are 14 residues in the CDR3. V lost 1 base and J lost 6, with 10 bases in between. From germline, CDR1 is KGHSH and CDR2 LQKENI. CDR3 bases: TGTGCCAGCTCACCACAGGAGCCTGCAAACACCATATATTTT. Its translation: CASSPQEPANTIYF.

The sample holds a few counts of this clonotype. This rearrangement joins TRBV10-3 to TRBJ1-3; TRBD1 might be the D (5 bases). The V end lost 3 bases, the J end lost 0 bases, and 9 bases lay between the germline ends. The CDR3 runs 15 residues. Per germline, CDR1 ENHRY and CDR2 SYGVKD. CDR3 nucleotide sequence: TGTGCCATCAGTGACAGGGCGAGCTCTGGAAACACCATATATTTT. Translated: CAISDRASSGNTIYF.

This clonotype was counted a few times. The rearrangement links TRBV7-9 to TRBJ2-3; D gene ambiguous. Germline V gives CDR1 SEHNR, CDR2 FQNEAQ (reference sequence). V gave up 7 bases and J gave up 4 bases, with 9 bases separating them. This CDR3 contains 12 residues. The CDR3 loop reads CASNRQADTQYF. Written as DNA, the CDR3 is TGTGCCAGCAACCGGCAGGCAGATACGCAGTATTTT.